The 18 T cell receptor beta chains given below trace back to one sample, sequenced in a study of radiotherapy plus CTLA-4 blockade in lung cancer. The protocol was immunoSEQ multiplex PCR, while the TCRdb copy is restricted to in-frame clones and leaves out a portion. The table shows tens of thousands of clones, with roughly 85% occurring only once. The material sequenced was peripheral blood, taken from a patient treated with radiotherapy plus ipilimumab. The source of these receptors is a human donor with non-small cell lung cancer who had a complete response to radiotherapy plus ipilimumab.

J is TRBJ1-1 and V is TRBV11-3; possibly TRBD1 for D (5 bases). Between the trimmed V and J ends, which lost 5 bases and 6 bases, there was a span of 13 bases. The CDR3 runs 13 residues. Germline CDR1 SGHNT, CDR2 YENEEA. The CDR3 sequence: CASSPGPTAEAFF. CDR3 sequence (DNA): TGTGCCAGCAGCCCCGGACCGACAGCTGAAGCTTTCTTT.

V usage is TRBV6-1 and J usage is TRBJ1-2; D possibly corresponds to TRBD1 (6 bases). The CDR3 contains 13 residues. The V end was cut by 5 bases, the J end by 6 bases, with 13 bases between. Per germline, CDR1 MNHNS and CDR2 SASEGT. The CDR3 nucleotides read TGTGCCAGCAGTCCGGGACAAGGTCATGGCTACACCTTC. Translating it yields CASSPGQGHGYTF.

V usage is TRBV7-2 and J usage is TRBJ2-3, with D unclear. Trimming shortened V by 5 bases and J by 8 bases, and 14 bases separated the two germline ends. CDR1 and CDR2 (germline): SGHTA, FQGNSA. The CDR3 extends over 13 amino acids. The CDR3 loop is CASSPMGSGTQYF. The CDR3 nucleotides are TGTGCCAGCAGCCCTATGGGCTCTGGTACGCAGTATTTT.

The genes are TRBV9 and TRBJ2-3, with 7 bases lining up with TRBD2. V was clipped by 0 bases and J by 6 bases; unmatched bases: 7. Germline V gene lookup returns CDR1 SGDLS and CDR2 YYNGEE. The CDR3 loop spans 15 amino acids. The CDR3 nucleotides are TGTGCCAGCAGCGTAGTTCCCACTAGCGTGGATACGCAGTATTTT. It codes for CASSVVPTSVDTQYF.

The V gene is TRBV5-1, the J gene TRBJ2-2; TRBD1 might be the D (5 bases). CDR1 and CDR2 (germline): SGHRS, YFSETQ. The CDR3 has 16 amino acids. V was pared by 4 bases and J by 0 bases, with 13 bases between. The CDR3 spells CASSPAGAANTGELFF. For the CDR3, the DNA is TGCGCCAGCAGCCCTGCTGGGGCCGCGAACACCGGGGAGCTGTTTTTT.

The gene calls are TRBV7-8 and TRBJ2-3, with 11 bases identical to TRBD2. With V trimmed by 5 bases and J by 0 bases, 10 bases remained unmatched. The V gene's germline CDR1 is SGHVS and CDR2 FQNEAQ. This CDR3 region has 18 residues. The CDR3: CASSPSITSGGSTDTQYF. The DNA of the CDR3 is TGTGCCAGCAGCCCGTCAATTACTAGCGGGGGAAGCACAGATACGCAGTATTTT.

This chain links TRBV6-1 with TRBJ2-1; D gene ambiguous. The V gene's germline CDR1 is MNHNS and CDR2 SASEGT. The CDR3 is 11 residues long. With 1 base removed from V and 8 bases from J, the gap between germline ends came to 3 bases. The CDR3 here is CASSEVYEQFF. The CDR3, as DNA: TGTGCCAGCAGTGAAGTCTATGAGCAGTTCTTC.

V gene TRBV6-1 combines with J gene TRBJ1-3; D perhaps matches TRBD1 (5 bases). The germline V and J ends were trimmed by 4 bases and 2 bases, with 6 bases remaining between them. The CDR3 is made up of 13 amino acids. CDR1 is MNHNS and CDR2 is SASEGT in the germline V gene. The CDR3 spells CASSAGPGNTIYF. CDR3 DNA sequence: TGTGCCAGCAGTGCAGGGCCTGGAAACACCATATATTTT.

The chain joins TRBV16 to TRBJ1-5; perhaps TRBD1 as D (5 bases). The V gene's germline CDR1 is KGHSY and CDR2 FQNENV. This CDR3 has 15 amino acids. V was shortened by 2 bases and J by 2 bases, with 10 bases between the two germline ends. CDR3 nucleotide sequence: TGTGCCAGCAGCCAAATGGGCAGGGGCAATCAGCCCCAGCATTTT. Translation gives CASSQMGRGNQPQHF.

In its sample, this clone is medium-sized. V usage is TRBV4-3 and J usage is TRBJ1-5; maybe TRBD1 (5 bases). V lost 0 bases and J 6 bases, leaving 12 bases between the germline ends. The germline gives CDR1 LGHNA, CDR2 YSLEER. This CDR3 is built from 15 residues. CDR3 bases: TGCGCCAGCAGCCAAGATCGGGCAGGGACTCAGCCCCAGCATTTT. Translation gives CASSQDRAGTQPQHF.

The V call is TRBV7-9, the J call TRBJ1-2; D unresolved. The ends were cut back, 5 bases at V and 11 bases at J, with 18 bases in the middle. The CDR3 has 13 amino acids. CDR1 SEHNR and CDR2 FQNEAQ come from the germline V gene (reference sequence). In DNA, the CDR3 is TGTGCCAGCAGCGACGGACCCCGCTCAGCGTACACCTTC. This encodes CASSDGPRSAYTF.

This chain links TRBV6-5 with TRBJ2-1; 10 bases are a match to TRBD2. The junction had 2 bases not matched to a gene; V was cut back by 4 bases and J by 8 bases. The CDR3 is 13 amino acids. Germline V lookup: CDR1 MNHEY, CDR2 SVGAGI. CDR3 nucleotide sequence: TGTGCCAGCAGTTTACTAGCGGGGCATGAGCAGTTCTTC. As protein: CASSLLAGHEQFF.

The chain employs TRBV7-8 and TRBJ1-1; a possible D gene is TRBD1 (5 bases). Germline V gene lookup returns CDR1 SGHVS and CDR2 FQNEAQ. The V gene lost 6 bases and the J gene lost 3 bases, with 11 bases spanning the gap. The CDR3 consists of 13 residues. The CDR3 sequence is CASRRRDDTEAFF. In nucleotides, the CDR3 is TGTGCCAGCAGACGCCGGGACGACACTGAAGCTTTCTTT.

This clone was counted a few times. The genes are TRBV2 and TRBJ1-4; 9 nucleotides line up with TRBD1. The V segment lost 4 bases and the J segment 7 bases; nucleotides outside the gene matches: 4. The CDR3 has 14 amino acids. Germline V gene data show CDR1 as SNHLY and CDR2 as FYNNEI. CDR3 loop: CASSGTGQGEKLFF. The DNA of the CDR3 is TGTGCCAGCAGTGGTACGGGACAGGGTGAAAAACTGTTTTTT.

The genes are TRBV7-2 and TRBJ2-2; D remains ambiguous. The CDR3 is made up of 15 amino acids. V was clipped by 2 bases and J by 12 bases, with 19 bases between them. The germline V gene encodes CDR1 SGHTA and CDR2 FQGNSA. CDR3 coding DNA: TGTGCCAGCAGCTTACGTTCCGGACCCTTCCAAAAGCTGTTTTTT. It encodes CASSLRSGPFQKLFF. Using reference TRBV7-2 and TRBJ2-2 for the parts outside the CDR3, the full variable domain is GAGVSQSPSNKVTEKGKDVELRCDPISGHTALYWYRQSLGQGLEFLIYFQGNSAPDKSGLPSDRFSAERTGGSVSTLTIQRTQQEDSAVYLCASSLRSGPFQKLFFGEGSRLTVL.

This chain uses TRBV7-9 with TRBJ1-2; 7 bases align to TRBD1. The junction had 15 bases not matched to a gene; V was cut back by 6 bases and J by 8 bases. The CDR3 runs 15 residues. Germline loops: CDR1 SEHNR, CDR2 FQNEAQ (reference sequence). This CDR3 reads CASRGPTDREHGYTF. The CDR3 DNA follows: TGTGCCAGCAGGGGGCCTACAGACAGGGAACACGGCTACACCTTC.

This clone was counted between two and nine times. This chain links TRBV5-8 with TRBJ1-2; 8 positions match TRBD1. Germline values: CDR1 SGHTS, CDR2 YDEGEE. Trimming cost V 3 bases and J 0 bases; bases outside gene matches: 1. The CDR3 covers 14 residues. The CDR3 nucleotides are TGTGCCAGCAGCTGGACAGGGCCTAACTATGGCTACACCTTC. Its translation is CASSWTGPNYGYTF.

This chain connects TRBV6-1 to TRBJ2-2; 9 positions agree with TRBD1. This CDR3 comprises 14 residues. Looked up from germline, CDR1 is MNHNS and CDR2 is SASEGT. Trimming at V came to 11 bases and at J to 8 bases, leaving 12 bases not matched to a gene. CDR3 in amino acids: CAGQGSSGSGELFF. In DNA, the CDR3 is TGTGCCGGACAGGGGAGTTCGGGTTCGGGGGAGCTGTTTTTT.